This T cell receptor (beta chain) was recorded in a study of blood T cells in healthy people across ages. Note on this clonotype: Likely a read error: the CDR3 ends without its conserved phenylalanine or tryptophan.

Together with a sample-barcoded 5' primer, a J-beta primer mix was included in a second PCR lasting roughly 6 to 12 cycles. TCRdb ran MiXCR on the 5' RACE reads and lists one entry per CDR3 protein. The sample yields hundreds of thousands of distinct CDR3 sequences, roughly 26% seen once. The germline V gene has CDR1 KGHSH and CDR2 LQKENI. V dropped 3 bases and J dropped 3 bases, with 6 bases sitting between them. The CDR3 consists of 12 residues. The origin of this receptor is a woman older than 75 in good health. V is TRBV18 and J is TRBJ2-7, with D uncertain. The sequencing sample was made of blood. The CDR3 sequence: CASSPYSYEQYL. For the CDR3, the DNA is TGTGCCAGCTCACCCTACAGCTACGAGCAGTACTTA.